A selection of T cell receptor beta chains follows, all from one sample in a study of cytomegalovirus exposure and HLA in healthy donors. Libraries were prepared by immunoSEQ multiplex PCR; TCRdb keeps only in-frame clonotypes and omits some of them. The table includes about 100,000 clones, roughly 85% detected once. Sequencing was performed on PBMCs. The receptors shown here come from a woman between 40 and 55 years old in good health and CMV-seronegative. CDR3s include the opening cysteine and the closing phenylalanine or tryptophan. The size field is filled for only some rows; it gives once, few, many or a size class.

v_gene: TRBV6-1
abundance: -
len: 14
j_gene: TRBJ2-1
CDR3aa: CASSRRQVYNEQFF

v_gene: TRBV7-8
abundance: -
len: 15
j_gene: TRBJ1-2
CDR3aa: CASSPRRQGGSGYTF

v_gene: TRBV7-7
abundance: -
len: 18
j_gene: TRBJ2-1
CDR3aa: CASSHAMTGRGGLREQFF

v_gene: TRBV4-3
abundance: -
len: 14
j_gene: TRBJ2-7
CDR3aa: CASSQDSSTHEQYF

v_gene: TRBV19
abundance: -
len: 17
j_gene: TRBJ2-2
CDR3aa: CASSISTSGSDTGELFF

v_gene: TRBV28
abundance: -
len: 18
j_gene: TRBJ2-3
CDR3aa: CASSLGREGLEITDTQYF

v_gene: TRBV27
abundance: few
len: 14
j_gene: TRBJ2-3
CDR3aa: CASSLISGTDTQYF

v_gene: TRBV11-3
abundance: -
len: 14
j_gene: TRBJ2-5
CDR3aa: CASSLSPGGETQYF

v_gene: TRBV30
abundance: -
len: 18
j_gene: TRBJ1-4
CDR3aa: CAWSVVKGGWATNEKLFF

v_gene: TRBV2
abundance: -
len: 18
j_gene: TRBJ1-6
CDR3aa: CASSIPSTGVVEGSPLHF

v_gene: TRBV7-2
abundance: -
len: 15
j_gene: TRBJ1-5
CDR3aa: CASSLAQASNQPQHF

v_gene: TRBV5-1
abundance: few
len: 18
j_gene: TRBJ2-2
CDR3aa: CASSSIPGGTSSTGELFF

v_gene: TRBV4-3
abundance: few
len: 15
j_gene: TRBJ2-7
CDR3aa: CASSQVGIGGSAQYF